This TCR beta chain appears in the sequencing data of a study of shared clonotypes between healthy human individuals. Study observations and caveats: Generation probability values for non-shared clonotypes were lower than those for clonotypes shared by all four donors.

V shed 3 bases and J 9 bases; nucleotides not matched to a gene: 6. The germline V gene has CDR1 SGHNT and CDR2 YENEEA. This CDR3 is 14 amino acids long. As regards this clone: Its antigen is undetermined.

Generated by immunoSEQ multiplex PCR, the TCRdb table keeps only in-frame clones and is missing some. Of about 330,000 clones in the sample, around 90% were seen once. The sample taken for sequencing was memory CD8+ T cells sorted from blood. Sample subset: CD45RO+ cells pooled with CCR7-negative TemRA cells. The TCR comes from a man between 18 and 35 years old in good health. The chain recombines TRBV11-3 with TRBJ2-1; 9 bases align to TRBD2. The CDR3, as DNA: TGTGCCAGCAGCTTGGGCGGGGGGGCCGGTGAGCAGTTCTTC. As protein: CASSLGGGAGEQFF.